The next 26 T cell receptor beta chains were all read from a single sample in a study of blood T cell repertoires in COVID-19. The method was immunoSEQ multiplex PCR; TCRdb's version includes in-frame clones alone and lacks a portion of them. Found here are around 120,000 clones, roughly 80% of them singletons; the top ten hold 1.5% to 2%. Sequencing used peripheral blood. These TCRs come from a man in his 70s with acute or convalescent COVID-19.

V gene TRBV27 combines with J gene TRBJ1-2; perhaps TRBD1 as D (6 bases). Trimming left V 5 bases short and J 8 bases short, with 15 bases between. CDR1 and CDR2 from the germline V gene are MNHEY and SMNVEV (reference sequence). The CDR3 contains 13 residues. CDR3 loop: CASSTDRRGGYTF. The CDR3 bases are TGTGCCAGCAGTACCGACAGGCGAGGGGGCTACACCTTC.

V is TRBV7-9 and J is TRBJ2-2; D remains ambiguous. CDR3 length equals 14 residues. The V gene lost 5 bases and the J gene lost 0 bases, with 7 bases spanning the gap. Germline V gene data show CDR1 as SEHNR and CDR2 as FQNEAQ (reference sequence). The CDR3 region is CASSHRANTGELFF. The CDR3 DNA follows: TGTGCCAGCAGCCACAGAGCGAACACCGGGGAGCTGTTTTTT.

The rearrangement links TRBV2 to TRBJ1-3; D is unresolved. Trimming removed 8 bases at V and 3 bases at J, with 5 bases between. Germline-derived CDR1 and CDR2 are SNHLY and FYNNEI. The CDR3 has 11 amino acids. The DNA of the CDR3 is TGTGCCAGCCGTTTTGGAAACACCATATATTTT. Protein sequence: CASRFGNTIYF. The full variable domain, completed using reference TRBV2 and TRBJ1-3, is EPEVTQTPSHQVTQMGQEVILRCVPISNHLYFYWYRQILGQKVEFLVSFYNNEISEKSEIFDDQFSVERPDGSNFTLKIRSTKLEDSAMYFCASRFGNTIYFGEGSWLTVV.

This rearrangement joins TRBV19 to TRBJ1-1; TRBD1 might be the D (5 bases). Germline V gives CDR1 LNHDA, CDR2 SQIVND (reference sequence). The length of the CDR3 is 12 residues. V lost 4 bases and J lost 4, with 7 bases in between. Written as DNA, the CDR3 is TGTGCCAGTAGTAGGGGGGGCACTGAAGCTTTCTTT. This codes for CASSRGGTEAFF.

CDR3 sequence (DNA): TGCGCCAGCAGGGGGACAGGGGCCGATCTATATTACTACGAGCAGTACTTC. Encoded protein: CASRGTGADLYYYEQYF. The chain couples TRBV5-1 to TRBJ2-7; TRBD1 matches at 10 bases. Germline CDR1 and CDR2: SGHRS and YFSETQ. V shed 5 bases, J shed 3 bases, and the junction held 14 bases outside the gene matches. This CDR3 spans 17 amino acids.

The chain joins TRBV14 to TRBJ1-2, with TRBD1 identical over 10 bases. With V trimmed by 0 bases and J by 6 bases, 10 bases remained unmatched. The CDR3 is made up of 17 amino acids. Germline CDR1 and CDR2: SGHDN and FVKESK. This CDR3 reads CASSQDRDRGQYNGYTF. The CDR3 nucleotides are TGTGCCAGCAGCCAAGATCGGGACAGGGGCCAATATAATGGCTACACCTTC.

The chain combines TRBV2 with TRBJ1-1; TRBD1 matches 8 bases. The trim removed 5 bases at V and 1 base at J, leaving 6 bases unmatched. Germline CDR1 reads SNHLY; CDR2 reads FYNNEI. The CDR3 runs 15 residues. The CDR3 coding sequence is TGTGCCAGCAGTCAGTTGGGACAGGAGAACACTGAAGCTTTCTTT. Its protein is CASSQLGQENTEAFF.

The J gene is TRBJ1-1, the V gene TRBV2; the match to TRBD1 covers 7 bases. Looked up from germline, CDR1 is SNHLY and CDR2 is FYNNEI. The CDR3 is 14 amino acids. V gave up 4 bases and J gave up 1 base; unmatched junction bases: 3. For the CDR3, the DNA is TGTGCCAGCAGTGGAGACAGGGCGAACACTGAAGCTTTCTTT. It is translated as CASSGDRANTEAFF.

This clone came up once. This chain joins TRBV10-3 and TRBJ1-3, with 7 bases matching TRBD1. Unmatched junction bases numbered 3, after V lost 6 bases and J lost 7 bases. Germline V CDR1 and CDR2: ENHRY, SYGVKD. This CDR3 comprises 12 residues. CDR3 loop: CAIRGTANTIYF. For the CDR3, the DNA is TGTGCCATCAGGGGGACAGCTAACACCATATATTTT.

CDR3 residues: CASSRDAGINTEAFF. CDR3 bases: TGTGCCAGCTCCCGTGATGCGGGGATTAACACTGAAGCTTTCTTT. The rearrangement joins TRBV18 to TRBJ1-1, with no clear D. This CDR3 has 15 amino acids. CDR1 is KGHSH, CDR2 LQKENI, per germline. Trimming stripped 6 bases from V and 2 bases from J, with 16 bases between.

By sample share, this clone is medium-sized (0.01 to 0.1%). V and J are TRBV5-1 and TRBJ1-1; D perhaps matches TRBD1 (6 bases). Germline assignment: CDR1 SGHRS and CDR2 YFSETQ. Trimming took 0 bases from V and 1 from J, leaving 7 bases between them. The CDR3 covers 14 residues. CDR3 loop: CASSLEGGNTEAFF. The CDR3 DNA sequence: TGCGCCAGCAGCTTGGAAGGGGGGAACACTGAAGCTTTCTTT.

This chain links TRBV10-3 with TRBJ2-1; TRBD2 agrees at 7 bases. There are 12 residues in the CDR3. From germline, CDR1 is ENHRY and CDR2 SYGVKD. Losses at the gene ends were 7 bases for V and 7 bases for J; bases not matched to a gene: 4. The CDR3 region has the DNA TGTGCCATCAACGGGGGGATTAATGAGCAGTTCTTC. Its translation: CAINGGINEQFF.

V gene TRBV11-3 combines with J gene TRBJ2-3; 12 bases are a match to TRBD2. This CDR3 has 18 amino acids. CDR1 is SGHNT and CDR2 is YENEEA in the germline V gene. J lost 0 bases, V lost 3 bases, and 7 bases had no gene match. The CDR3 protein is CASSLGTSGLSSTDTQYF. As DNA, the CDR3 is TGTGCCAGCAGCTTGGGGACTAGCGGGCTCTCTAGCACAGATACGCAGTATTTT.

The rearrangement uses TRBV2 and TRBJ1-5; 10 positions match TRBD1. The ends lost 5 bases at V and 1 base at J; junction bases unmatched: 2. The CDR3 contains 15 residues. Germline V lookup: CDR1 SNHLY, CDR2 FYNNEI. CDR3 bases: TGTGCCAGCAGTCGGGACAGGGGAAGCAATCAGCCCCAGCATTTT. Its translation: CASSRDRGSNQPQHF.

This clone occurred many times. The chain joins TRBV7-2 to TRBJ1-2; weak D call: TRBD1 (5 bases). This CDR3 contains 13 residues. V shed 5 bases and J shed 6 bases, with 13 bases lying between them. In germline, CDR1 is SGHTA, CDR2 FQGNSA. Here the CDR3 DNA reads TGTGCCAGCAGCCATAGCCCGACAGATGGCTACACCTTC. Translated: CASSHSPTDGYTF.

The CDR3 region is CASSLGPSGGRETQYF. In DNA, the CDR3 is TGCGCCAGCAGCTTGGGGCCTAGCGGGGGGCGAGAGACCCAGTACTTC. The rearrangement joins TRBV5-1 to TRBJ2-5; the match to TRBD2 covers 11 bases. Losses at the gene ends were 0 bases for V and 4 bases for J; bases not matched to a gene: 5. The CDR3 contains 16 residues. CDR1 SGHRS and CDR2 YFSETQ come from the germline V gene.

This rearrangement joins TRBV28 to TRBJ2-1, with 13 nucleotides matching TRBD2. Germline CDR1 and CDR2: MDHEN and SYDVKM. V shed 3 bases and J 7 bases; nucleotides not matched to a gene: 6. The CDR3 contains 16 residues. CDR3 region: CASSFTSGGAGNEQFF. CDR3 sequence (DNA): TGTGCCAGCAGTTTTACTAGCGGGGGGGCCGGGAATGAGCAGTTCTTC.

The chain joins TRBV6-6 to TRBJ2-3, with 9 positions matching TRBD1. CDR1 MNHNY and CDR2 SVGAGI come from the germline V gene (reference sequence). The V segment lost 6 bases and the J segment 3 bases; nucleotides outside the gene matches: 4. This CDR3 is 14 amino acids long. This CDR3 is CASRDRGSTDTQYF. The CDR3 nucleotides read TGTGCCAGCAGGGACAGGGGTTCAACAGATACGCAGTATTTT.

The chain employs TRBV2 and TRBJ2-7, with D maybe TRBD2 (5 bases). The CDR3 spans 15 residues. Germline V gene sequence: CDR1 SNHLY, CDR2 FYNNEI. V was trimmed by 2 bases and J by 5 bases, leaving 16 bases between them. The CDR3 region has the DNA TGTGCCAGCAGTGAAACCCCCACTAGGTCCGACGAGCAGTACTTC. It is translated as CASSETPTRSDEQYF.

This sequence joins TRBV27 and TRBJ1-6, with D possibly being TRBD1 (5 bases). Deletions cut 2 bases from V and 9 bases from J, with 17 bases between. In germline, CDR1 is MNHEY, CDR2 SMNVEV (reference sequence). The CDR3 length is 16 residues. CDR3 bases: TGTGCCAGCAGTTTAAAAATGGGGCAGATAGCTTCACCCCTCCACTTT. It translates to CASSLKMGQIASPLHF.

The table lists this clone with a few counts. The rearrangement links TRBV9 to TRBJ1-6; D call uncertain. Trimming shortened V by 3 bases and J by 9 bases, and 19 bases separated the two germline ends. Per germline, CDR1 SGDLS and CDR2 YYNGEE. The CDR3 is made up of 16 amino acids. CDR3 sequence (DNA): TGTGCCAGCAGCGGCGCCGGGTCTTCTATCGGTTCACCCCTCCACTTT. Protein: CASSGAGSSIGSPLHF.

This clone was counted only a few times. The chain combines TRBV21-1 with TRBJ1-2; the table calls TRBD1, which could not be checked here. TRBV21-1 is described as a pseudogene. CDR3 length equals 14 residues. The CDR3 here is CASSKWGRDYGYTF. CDR3 bases: TGTGCCAGCAGCAAATGGGGCAGAGACTATGGCTACACCTTC.

The chain has TRBV7-3 and TRBJ2-7; TRBD1 agrees at 7 bases. The V gene end was trimmed by 8 bases and the J gene end by 0 bases; junction bases not matched to a gene: 10. This CDR3 spans 15 amino acids. Looked up from germline, CDR1 is SGHTA and CDR2 is FQGTGA. CDR3 nucleotides: TGTGCCAGCTTAAGACAGGGCCGAAGCTCCTACGAGCAGTACTTC. Residues: CASLRQGRSSYEQYF.

The chain joins TRBV10-3 to TRBJ2-2; perhaps TRBD1 as D (5 bases). Germline lookup yields CDR1 ENHRY and CDR2 SYGVKD. V gave up 0 bases and J gave up 0 bases, with 8 bases separating them. The CDR3 contains 16 residues. The CDR3 region has the DNA TGTGCCATCAGTGAGTCGGCACAGGCGAACACCGGGGAGCTGTTTTTT. Amino acid sequence: CAISESAQANTGELFF.

CDR3 DNA: TGTGCCAGCCTTGGGACTCCCGATAATGAGCAGTTCTTC. It encodes CASLGTPDNEQFF. This chain connects TRBV12-3 or TRBV12-4 to TRBJ2-1, with D maybe TRBD2 (6 bases). There are 13 residues in the CDR3. Trimming shortened V by 8 bases and J by 7 bases, and 15 bases separated the two germline ends.

The chain carries TRBV5-4 and TRBJ2-1, with TRBD2 matching over 9 bases. Germline V gene data show CDR1 as SGHNT and CDR2 as YYREEE (reference sequence). With V trimmed by 4 bases and J by 0 bases, 11 bases remained unmatched. The CDR3 runs 18 residues. The CDR3 region has the DNA TGTGCCAGCAGCCGGGGAGGCCCTAGCGGGGACTCCTACAATGAGCAGTTCTTC. The encoded protein is CASSRGGPSGDSYNEQFF.